The 21 T cell receptor beta chains reported below all come from one sample, sequenced in a study of T-cell memory formation after mild COVID-19. TCRdb redid the calling of the 5' RACE reads with MiXCR, one entry per CDR3 protein. The data show approximately 480,000 distinct CDR3 sequences, 15% to 20% seen once. The sequenced sample was PBMCs or a T cell subset sorted from them (not recorded which). These receptors were collected from an adult woman who had mild COVID-19 (a few samples of this study predate the infection). Cell type and time point are not known.

The CDR3, as DNA: TGTGCCAGCAGCCAAGGTATGCTAAACAATGAGCAGTTCTTC. This translates into CASSQGMLNNEQFF. The chain recombines TRBV4-2 with TRBJ2-1; D is ambiguous. CDR3 length: 14 amino acids. Germline assignment: CDR1 LGHNA and CDR2 YNFKEQ. Trimming cost V 1 base and J 5 bases, with 9 bases left between them.

This clonotype came up a few times. The J gene is TRBJ1-2, the V gene TRBV7-2, with a possible D match to TRBD1 (5 bases). Germline V gene data show CDR1 as SGHTA and CDR2 as FQGNSA. V lost 9 bases and J 7 bases, leaving 18 bases between the germline ends. The CDR3 runs 13 residues. CDR3 in amino acids: CASTWGLQGGYTF. CDR3 nucleotide sequence: TGTGCCAGTACTTGGGGACTCCAGGGTGGCTACACCTTC.

Many counts were recorded for this clonotype. This chain links TRBV12-3 or TRBV12-4 with TRBJ2-3; possibly TRBD2 for D (6 bases). Trimming pared 6 bases from V and 1 base from J, leaving 11 bases between. The CDR3 is made up of 14 amino acids. The CDR3 protein is CASRQAGRTDTQYF. The CDR3 nucleotides are TGTGCCAGCAGGCAAGCGGGCCGCACAGATACGCAGTATTTT.

CDR3 protein: CASSRVGSGKDTQYF. CDR3 bases: TGTGCCAGCAGCCGGGTCGGGAGTGGGAAGGATACGCAGTATTTT. The V gene is TRBV3-1, the J gene TRBJ2-3, with D tentatively TRBD2 (6 bases). V lost 4 bases to trimming and J lost 6 bases, with 17 bases between them. Germline lookup yields CDR1 LGHDT and CDR2 YNNKEL (reference sequence). This CDR3 comprises 15 residues.

The V and J genes are TRBV6-5 and TRBJ2-1; 8 bases are a match to TRBD1. The CDR3 is made up of 14 amino acids. The V and J ends lost 5 bases and 9 bases, in that order; junction bases with no gene match: 9. Looked up from germline, CDR1 is MNHEY and CDR2 is SVGAGI. The DNA for the CDR3 is TGTGCCAGCAGTATCCAGACAGGGGTTATTGAGCAGTTCTTC. This encodes CASSIQTGVIEQFF.

This clonotype has ten or more counts. The CDR3 DNA reads as TGTGCCAGCACCGCTGGAAATCTCACAGATACGCAGTATTTT. It codes for CASTAGNLTDTQYF. J is TRBJ2-3 and V is TRBV7-9; no reliable D call. Germline-derived CDR1 and CDR2 are SEHNR and FQNEAQ (reference sequence). The CDR3 totals 14 residues. Trimming shortened V by 7 bases and J by 2 bases, and 13 bases separated the two germline ends.

The V and J genes are TRBV7-9 and TRBJ1-1, with D unresolved. This CDR3 has 12 amino acids. V was pared by 1 base and J by 6 bases, with 6 bases between. CDR1 is SEHNR, CDR2 FQNEAQ, per germline (reference sequence). The CDR3 sequence is CASSLGRAEAFF. The CDR3 nucleotides read TGTGCCAGCAGCTTAGGACGGGCTGAAGCTTTCTTT.

J is TRBJ1-6 and V is TRBV12-3 or TRBV12-4; D possibly corresponds to TRBD1 (6 bases). With 6 bases removed from V and 10 bases from J, the gap between germline ends came to 19 bases. The CDR3 loop spans 15 amino acids. CDR3 DNA: TGTGCCAGCAGGCGCCGGGGAGGGGGGAGATCACCCCTCCACTTT. This encodes CASRRRGGGRSPLHF.

This clonotype was observed a few times. The chain uses TRBV20-1 and TRBJ1-5; the match to TRBD1 covers 8 bases. Germline CDR1 is DFQATT and CDR2 is SNEGSKA (reference sequence). The CDR3 extends over 15 amino acids. V dropped 5 bases and J dropped 6; count of bases not matched to a gene: 12. In DNA, the CDR3 is TGCAGTGCTTACCAGGGACAGGCTCCGGGTCAGCCCCAGCATTTT. Translated: CSAYQGQAPGQPQHF.

This clonotype was seen at least ten times. The V and J genes are TRBV7-9 and TRBJ2-5; D may be TRBD1 (6 bases). This CDR3 spans 14 amino acids. The germline CDR1 and CDR2 sequences are SEHNR and FQNEAQ (reference sequence). Trimming shortened V by 3 bases and J by 3 bases, and 11 bases separated the two germline ends. The CDR3 coding sequence is TGTGCCAGCAGCTTGGGGGCAGGAAAAGAGACCCAGTACTTC. It yields the protein CASSLGAGKETQYF.

V is TRBV4-3 and J is TRBJ2-3, with TRBD2 matching over 8 bases. V was pared by 2 bases and J by 1 base, with 2 bases of the junction left unmatched. Looked up from germline, CDR1 is LGHNA and CDR2 is YSLEER. This CDR3 has 15 amino acids. CDR3 region: CASSQLAGRTDTQYF. The CDR3 DNA is TGCGCCAGCAGCCAATTAGCGGGGCGCACAGATACGCAGTATTTT.

V usage is TRBV20-1 and J usage is TRBJ2-2; no reliable D call. This CDR3 has 13 amino acids. V dropped 1 base and J dropped 2 bases, with 5 bases sitting between them. Germline CDR1 is DFQATT and CDR2 is SNEGSKA (reference sequence). The CDR3, as DNA: TGCAGTGCTAGAGCCCCCAACACCGGGGAGCTGTTTTTT. Residues: CSARAPNTGELFF.

The table lists this clonotype with a few counts. This chain joins TRBV5-1 and TRBJ2-5; 11 nucleotides agree with TRBD2. J was trimmed by 1 base and V by 4 bases; bases with no gene match: 18. Per germline, CDR1 SGHRS and CDR2 YFSETQ. The CDR3 loop spans 20 amino acids. CDR3 sequence: CASSLLRATLAGAPQETQYF. CDR3 bases: TGCGCCAGCAGCCTTCTCCGTGCGACACTAGCGGGGGCCCCCCAAGAGACCCAGTACTTC.

This sequence joins TRBV10-3 and TRBJ2-5, with D possibly matching TRBD2 (6 bases). The CDR3 consists of 13 residues. Germline CDR1 and CDR2: ENHRY and SYGVKD. V lost 2 bases and J lost 5, with 9 bases in between. The CDR3 loop is CAISEGTEETQYF. The CDR3 nucleotides read TGTGCCATCAGTGAGGGGACTGAGGAGACCCAGTACTTC.

The V and J genes are TRBV6-1 and TRBJ2-7; D is possibly TRBD1 (6 bases). The CDR3 spans 16 residues. Germline V gene lookup returns CDR1 MNHNS and CDR2 SASEGT. V shed 5 bases and J shed 3 bases, with 20 bases lying between them. CDR3 loop: CASSTARGRNFYEQYF. In DNA form, the CDR3 reads TGTGCCAGCAGTACCGCCAGGGGTCGGAATTTCTACGAGCAGTACTTC.

This clonotype was seen only a few times. The chain links TRBV7-9 to TRBJ2-3; D gene ambiguous. Per germline, CDR1 SEHNR and CDR2 FQNEAQ (reference sequence). V lost 3 bases and J lost 8, with 12 bases in between. The CDR3 is 13 residues long. The CDR3 bases are TGTGCCAGCAGCTTGAGTTTAGGGCCTACGCAGTATTTT. Translation: CASSLSLGPTQYF.

This chain joins TRBV7-8 and TRBJ2-1, with a possible D match to TRBD1 (5 bases). Germline lookup yields CDR1 SGHVS and CDR2 FQNEAQ. The CDR3 covers 15 residues. V was pared by 7 bases and J by 7 bases, with 20 bases between. The CDR3 protein is CASTTDIQPSNEQFF. The CDR3, as DNA: TGTGCCAGCACCACGGACATCCAACCGTCTAATGAGCAGTTCTTC.

This clonotype appeared a few times. The chain couples TRBV12-3 or TRBV12-4 to TRBJ2-7, with 7 bases that match TRBD1. The CDR3 loop spans 18 amino acids. J was trimmed by 3 bases and V by 4 bases; bases with no gene match: 18. As DNA, the CDR3 is TGTGCCAGCAGTTCCGAGGACAGGTATTCCCCCCACGGCTACGAGCAGTACTTC. Its translation: CASSSEDRYSPHGYEQYF.

J is TRBJ2-5 and V is TRBV9, with a tentative D call TRBD2 (6 bases). CDR3 length equals 16 residues. Trimming stripped 3 bases from V and 2 bases from J, with 17 bases between. CDR1 is SGDLS, CDR2 YYNGEE, per germline. This chain's CDR3 is CASSGTGSFYQETQYF. CDR3 sequence (DNA): TGTGCCAGCAGCGGCACCGGGAGTTTCTATCAAGAGACCCAGTACTTC.

The chain links TRBV4-3 to TRBJ2-3; 14 positions match TRBD2. V lost 6 bases, J lost 1 base, and 9 bases stayed unmatched. The CDR3 is made up of 18 amino acids. Looked up from germline, CDR1 is LGHNA and CDR2 is YSLEER. CDR3 bases: TGCGCCAGCAGGCCGTCCGGACTAGCGGGAGGCCGCACAGATACGCAGTATTTT. Its translation is CASRPSGLAGGRTDTQYF.

This clonotype was seen a handful of times. This chain links TRBV5-8 with TRBJ2-1; the match to TRBD2 covers 8 bases. CDR1 is SGHTS, CDR2 YDEGEE, per germline. The CDR3 runs 15 residues. With V trimmed by 4 bases and J by 2 bases, 5 bases remained unmatched. The DNA for the CDR3 is TGTGCCAGCAGCGAGCGGGGGACGACCTACAATGAGCAGTTCTTC. It translates to CASSERGTTYNEQFF. Full variable domain (missing parts from reference TRBV5-8 and TRBJ2-1): EAGVTQSPTHLIKTRGQQATLRCSPISGHTSVYWYQQALGLGLQFLLWYDEGEERNRGNFPPRFSGRQFPNYSSELNVNALELEDSALYLCASSERGTTYNEQFFGPGTRLTVL.